Sequencing of this T cell receptor (beta chain) was carried out in a study of shared clonotypes between healthy human individuals. Measured with immunoSEQ multiplex PCR; TCRdb has only the in-frame clones, and not every one. The table includes 2 million or so clones, about 95% detected once. Only CD45RO-negative cells positively selected for CCR7 counted as naive CD8 cells, so terminally differentiated effector memory CD45RA+ cells were excluded. The CDR3 has 15 amino acids. CDR1 and CDR2 from the germline V gene are KGHSH and LQKENI. Trimming pared 1 base from V and 1 base from J, leaving 11 bases between.

Sample: naive CD8+ T cells sorted from blood. The origin of this receptor is a man between 18 and 35 years old in good health. The chain joins TRBV18 to TRBJ2-7; D may be TRBD1 (6 bases). CDR3 protein: CASSPLLGASYEQYF. DNA for the CDR3: TGTGCCAGCTCACCACTTCTGGGGGCATCCTACGAGCAGTACTTC.